The entry below describes one T cell receptor (beta chain). The antigen is not known. This sample is drawn from a study of Ad26.COV2.S vaccination and SARS-CoV-2 variants. Clones were sequenced by immunoSEQ multiplex PCR, and TCRdb holds only the in-frame ones, with some missing. The repertoire holds approximately 97,000 clones, with 60% to 85% as singletons. Study observations and caveats: People given the vaccine had a wider spike-specific TCR breadth than placebo recipients did. Breadth and depth estimates from TCRs may understate total T cell responses. Post-vaccination spike-specific CD8+ and CD4+ T cell responses reportedly had substantial breadth.

Sample: peripheral blood, taken after recovery from COVID-19. This receptor was identified in a human donor who had recovered from COVID-19.

The CDR3 loop is CAWSTGQSPGLGYEQYF. In DNA, the CDR3 is TGTGCCTGGAGTACCGGACAGAGTCCGGGACTAGGCTACGAGCAGTACTTC. The genes are TRBV30 and TRBJ2-7; 8 positions match TRBD2. The CDR3 loop spans 17 amino acids. Germline V CDR1 and CDR2: GTSNPN, SVGIG (reference sequence). J lost 3 bases, V lost 2 bases, and 15 bases had no gene match.